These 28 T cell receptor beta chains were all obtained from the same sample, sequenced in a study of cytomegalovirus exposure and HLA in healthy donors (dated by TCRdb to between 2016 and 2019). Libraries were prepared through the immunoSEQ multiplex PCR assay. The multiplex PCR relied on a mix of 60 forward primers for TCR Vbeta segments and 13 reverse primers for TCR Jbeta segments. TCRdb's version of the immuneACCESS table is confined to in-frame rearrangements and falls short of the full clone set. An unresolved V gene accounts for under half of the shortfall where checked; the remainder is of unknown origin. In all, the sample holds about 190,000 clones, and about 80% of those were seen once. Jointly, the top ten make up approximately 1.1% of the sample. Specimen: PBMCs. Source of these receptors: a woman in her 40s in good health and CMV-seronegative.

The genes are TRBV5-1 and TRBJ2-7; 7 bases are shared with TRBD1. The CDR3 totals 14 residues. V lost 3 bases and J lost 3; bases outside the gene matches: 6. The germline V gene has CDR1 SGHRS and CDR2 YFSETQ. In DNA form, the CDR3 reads TGCGCCAGCAGCTCCGACAGGGCAAGCTACGAGCAGTACTTC. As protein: CASSSDRASYEQYF.

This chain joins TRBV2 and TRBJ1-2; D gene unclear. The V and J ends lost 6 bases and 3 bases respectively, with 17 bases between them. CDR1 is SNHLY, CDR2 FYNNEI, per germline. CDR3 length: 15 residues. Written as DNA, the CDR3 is TGTGCCAGCAGACGCCAGGTAGGGAGGGACTATGGCTACACCTTC. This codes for CASRRQVGRDYGYTF.

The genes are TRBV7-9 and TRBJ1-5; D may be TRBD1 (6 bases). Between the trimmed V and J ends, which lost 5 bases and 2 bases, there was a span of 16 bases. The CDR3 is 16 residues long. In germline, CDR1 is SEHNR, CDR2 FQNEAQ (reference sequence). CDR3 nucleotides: TGTGCCAGCAGCCTCGAACAGGGTCGAGGCAATCAGCCCCAGCATTTT. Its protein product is CASSLEQGRGNQPQHF.

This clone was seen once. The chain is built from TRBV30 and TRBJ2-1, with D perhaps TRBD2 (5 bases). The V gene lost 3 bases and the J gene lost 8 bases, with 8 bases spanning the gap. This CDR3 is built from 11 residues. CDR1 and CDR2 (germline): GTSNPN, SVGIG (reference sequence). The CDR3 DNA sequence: TGTGCCTGGAGCGGGATTGATGAGCAGTTCTTC. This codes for CAWSGIDEQFF.

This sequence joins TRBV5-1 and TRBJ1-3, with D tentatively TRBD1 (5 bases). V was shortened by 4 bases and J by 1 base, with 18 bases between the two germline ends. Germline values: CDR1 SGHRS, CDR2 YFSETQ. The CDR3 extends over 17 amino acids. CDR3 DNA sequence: TGCGCCAGCAGCCCAGGATCTCAGGGCGTATCTGGAAACACCATATATTTT. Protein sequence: CASSPGSQGVSGNTIYF.

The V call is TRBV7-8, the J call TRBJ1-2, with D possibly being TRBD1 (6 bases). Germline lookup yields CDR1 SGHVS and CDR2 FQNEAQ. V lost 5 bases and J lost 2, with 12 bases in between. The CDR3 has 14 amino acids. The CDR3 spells CASSPQTGNYGYTF. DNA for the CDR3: TGTGCCAGCAGCCCACAGACAGGAAACTATGGCTACACCTTC.

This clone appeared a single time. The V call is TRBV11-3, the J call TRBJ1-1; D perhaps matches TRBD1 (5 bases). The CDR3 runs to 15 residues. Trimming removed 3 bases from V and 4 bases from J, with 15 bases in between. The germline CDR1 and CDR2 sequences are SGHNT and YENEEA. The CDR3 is CASSFIGAQVTEAFF. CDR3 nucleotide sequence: TGTGCCAGCAGCTTTATAGGTGCACAGGTCACTGAAGCTTTCTTT.

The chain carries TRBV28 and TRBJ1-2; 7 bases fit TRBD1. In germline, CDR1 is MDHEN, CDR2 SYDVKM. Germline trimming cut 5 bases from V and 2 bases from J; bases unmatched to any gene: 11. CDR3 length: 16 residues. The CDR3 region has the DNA TGTGCCAGCAGTCCGAATGCCCCGGGACAGAACTATGGCTACACCTTC. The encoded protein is CASSPNAPGQNYGYTF.

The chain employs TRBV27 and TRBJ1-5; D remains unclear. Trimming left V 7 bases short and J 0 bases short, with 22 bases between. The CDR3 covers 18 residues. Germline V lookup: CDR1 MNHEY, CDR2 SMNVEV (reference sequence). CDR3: CASTLRTDSIYSNQPQHF. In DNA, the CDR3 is TGTGCCAGCACCCTACGGACGGACTCCATTTATAGCAATCAGCCCCAGCATTTT.

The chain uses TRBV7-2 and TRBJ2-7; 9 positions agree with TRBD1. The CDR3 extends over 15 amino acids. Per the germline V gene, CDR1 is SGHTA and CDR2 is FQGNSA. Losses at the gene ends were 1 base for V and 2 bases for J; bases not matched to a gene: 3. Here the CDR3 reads CASSLEGQGPYEQYV. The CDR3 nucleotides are TGTGCCAGCAGCTTAGAGGGACAGGGCCCCTACGAGCAGTACGTC.

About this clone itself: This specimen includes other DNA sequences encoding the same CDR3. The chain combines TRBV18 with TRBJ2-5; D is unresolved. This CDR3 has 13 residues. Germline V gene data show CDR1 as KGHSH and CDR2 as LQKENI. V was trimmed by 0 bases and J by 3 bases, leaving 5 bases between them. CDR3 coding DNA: TGTGCCAGCTCACCACCAGCTGAAGAGACCCAGTACTTC. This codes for CASSPPAEETQYF.

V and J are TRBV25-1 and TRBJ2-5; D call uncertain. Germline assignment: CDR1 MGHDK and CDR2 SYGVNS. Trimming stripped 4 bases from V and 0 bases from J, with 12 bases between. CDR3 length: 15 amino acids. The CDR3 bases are TGTGCCAGCAGTGTTTCCGTCGGGTACCAAGAGACCCAGTACTTC. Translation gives CASSVSVGYQETQYF.

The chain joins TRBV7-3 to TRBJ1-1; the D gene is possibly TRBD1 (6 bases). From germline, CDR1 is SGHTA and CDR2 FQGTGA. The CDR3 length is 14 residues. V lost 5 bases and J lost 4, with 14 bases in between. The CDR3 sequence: CASSATGLGTEAFF. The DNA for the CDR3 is TGTGCCAGCAGCGCGACAGGTCTGGGCACTGAAGCTTTCTTT.

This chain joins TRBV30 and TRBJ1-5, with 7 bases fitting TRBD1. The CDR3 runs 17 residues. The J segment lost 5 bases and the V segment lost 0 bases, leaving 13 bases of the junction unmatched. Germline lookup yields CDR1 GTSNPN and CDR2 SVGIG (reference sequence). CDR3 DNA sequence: TGTGCCTGGAGTGTACCCACCGGGGCAGGGGGAGATCAGCCCCAGCATTTT. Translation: CAWSVPTGAGGDQPQHF.

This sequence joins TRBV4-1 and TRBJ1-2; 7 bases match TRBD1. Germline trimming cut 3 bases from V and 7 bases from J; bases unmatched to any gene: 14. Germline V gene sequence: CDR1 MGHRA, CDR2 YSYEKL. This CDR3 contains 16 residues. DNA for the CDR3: TGCGCCAGCAGCCACAGGGACAGAGCTTATATTAGTGGCTACACCTTC. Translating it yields CASSHRDRAYISGYTF.

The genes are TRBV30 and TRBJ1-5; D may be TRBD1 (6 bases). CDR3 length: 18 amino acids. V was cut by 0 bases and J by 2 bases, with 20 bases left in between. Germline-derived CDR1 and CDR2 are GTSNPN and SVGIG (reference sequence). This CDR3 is CAWSVVGVGGRGNQPQHF. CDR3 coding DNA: TGTGCCTGGAGTGTGGTCGGGGTGGGGGGGCGCGGCAATCAGCCCCAGCATTTT.

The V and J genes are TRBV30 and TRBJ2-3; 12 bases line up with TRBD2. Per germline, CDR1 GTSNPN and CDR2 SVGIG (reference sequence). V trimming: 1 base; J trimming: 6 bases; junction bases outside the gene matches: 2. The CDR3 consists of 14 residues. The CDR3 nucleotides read TGTGCCTGGAGTGCGACTAGCGGGAGTGATACGCAGTATTTT. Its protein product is CAWSATSGSDTQYF.

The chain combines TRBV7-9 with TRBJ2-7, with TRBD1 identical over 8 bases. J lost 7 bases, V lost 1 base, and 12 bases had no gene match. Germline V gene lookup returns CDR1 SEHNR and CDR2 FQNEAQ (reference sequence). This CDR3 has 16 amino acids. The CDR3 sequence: CASSLGWTGKVGEQYF. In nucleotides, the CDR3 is TGTGCCAGCAGCTTAGGGTGGACAGGGAAAGTGGGGGAGCAGTACTTC. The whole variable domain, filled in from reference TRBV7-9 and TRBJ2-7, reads DTGVSQNPRHKITKRGQNVTFRCDPISEHNRLYWYRQTLGQGPEFLTYFQNEAQLEKSRLLSDRFSAERPKGSFSTLEIQRTEQGDSAMYLCASSLGWTGKVGEQYFGPGTRLTVT.

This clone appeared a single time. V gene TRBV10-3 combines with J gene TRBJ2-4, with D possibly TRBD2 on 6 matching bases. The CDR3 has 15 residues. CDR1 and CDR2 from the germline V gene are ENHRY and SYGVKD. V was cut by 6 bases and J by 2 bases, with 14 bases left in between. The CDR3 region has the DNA TGTGCCATCAGAGCGTCGGAGGGACCCAAAAACATTCAGTACTTC. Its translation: CAIRASEGPKNIQYF.

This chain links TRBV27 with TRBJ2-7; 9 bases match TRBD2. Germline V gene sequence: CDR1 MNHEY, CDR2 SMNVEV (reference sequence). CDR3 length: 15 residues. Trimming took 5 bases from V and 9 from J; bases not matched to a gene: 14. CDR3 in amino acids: CASSPTPRGRVGQYF. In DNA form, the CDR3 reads TGTGCCAGCAGTCCTACTCCGCGCGGGAGGGTCGGGCAGTACTTC.

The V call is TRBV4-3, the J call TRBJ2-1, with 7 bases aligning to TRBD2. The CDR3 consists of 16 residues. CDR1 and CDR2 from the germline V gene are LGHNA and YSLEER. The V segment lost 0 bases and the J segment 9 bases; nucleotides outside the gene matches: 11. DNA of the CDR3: TGCGCCAGCAGCCAAGAGGTTGTGGGAGGGCCAAGTGAGCAGTTCTTC. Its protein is CASSQEVVGGPSEQFF.

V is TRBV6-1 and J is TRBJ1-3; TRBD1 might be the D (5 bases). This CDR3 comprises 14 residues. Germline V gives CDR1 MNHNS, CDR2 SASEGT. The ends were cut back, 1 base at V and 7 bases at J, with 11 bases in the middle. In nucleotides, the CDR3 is TGTGCCAGCAGTGAAGACCTGGGGGGGAACACCATATATTTT. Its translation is CASSEDLGGNTIYF.

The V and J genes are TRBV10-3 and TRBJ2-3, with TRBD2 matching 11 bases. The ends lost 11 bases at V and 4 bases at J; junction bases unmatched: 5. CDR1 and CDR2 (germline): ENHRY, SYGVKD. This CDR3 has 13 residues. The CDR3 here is CAVVAGGADTQYF. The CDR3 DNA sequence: TGTGCCGTCGTAGCGGGAGGGGCAGATACGCAGTATTTT.

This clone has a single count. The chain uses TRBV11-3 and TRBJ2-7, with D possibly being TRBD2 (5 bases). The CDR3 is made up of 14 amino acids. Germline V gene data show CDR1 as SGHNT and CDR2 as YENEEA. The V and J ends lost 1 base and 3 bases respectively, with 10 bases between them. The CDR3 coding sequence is TGTGCCAGCAGCTTAGTATCGACTATCTACGAGCAGTACTTC. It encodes CASSLVSTIYEQYF.

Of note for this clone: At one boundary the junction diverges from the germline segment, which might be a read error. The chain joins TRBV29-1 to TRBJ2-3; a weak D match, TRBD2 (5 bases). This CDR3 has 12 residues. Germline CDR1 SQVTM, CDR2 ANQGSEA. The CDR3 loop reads CSVVARADTRYF. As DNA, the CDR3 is TGCAGCGTTGTAGCGAGAGCAGATACGCGGTATTTT.

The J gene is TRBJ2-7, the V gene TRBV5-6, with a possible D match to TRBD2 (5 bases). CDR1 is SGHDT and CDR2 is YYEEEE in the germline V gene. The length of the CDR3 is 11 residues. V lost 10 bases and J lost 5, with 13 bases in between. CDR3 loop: CAYSGIHEQYV. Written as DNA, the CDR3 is TGTGCCTACTCGGGGATCCACGAGCAGTACGTC.

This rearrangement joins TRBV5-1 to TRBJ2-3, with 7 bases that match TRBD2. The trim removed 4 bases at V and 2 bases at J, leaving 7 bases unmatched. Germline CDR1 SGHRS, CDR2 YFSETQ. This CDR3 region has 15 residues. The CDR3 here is CASSVLAVHTDTQYF. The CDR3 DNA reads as TGCGCCAGCAGCGTGCTAGCGGTCCACACAGATACGCAGTATTTT.

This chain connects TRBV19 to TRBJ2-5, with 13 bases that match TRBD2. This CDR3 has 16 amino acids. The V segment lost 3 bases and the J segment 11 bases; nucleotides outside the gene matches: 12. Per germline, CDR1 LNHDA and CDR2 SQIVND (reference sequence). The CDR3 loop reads CASSIATGTSGMEQYF. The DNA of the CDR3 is TGTGCCAGTAGTATTGCCACCGGGACTAGCGGGATGGAGCAGTACTTC. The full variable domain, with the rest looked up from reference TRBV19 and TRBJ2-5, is DGGITQSPKYLFRKEGQNVTLSCEQNLNHDAMYWYRQDPGQGLRLIYYSQIVNDFQKGDIAEGYSVSREKKESFPLTVTSAQKNPTAFYLCASSIATGTSGMEQYFGPGTRLLVL.